Listed below are T cell receptor beta chains from one sample, sequenced in a study of CD8+ T cells in alopecia areata. This table comes from immunoSEQ multiplex PCR, and its TCRdb copy is limited to in-frame clones, with some not included. Among about 200,000 clones listed, approximately 61% were seen once. Sequencing was performed on CD4+ T cells sorted from blood, taken at week 0. All receptors come from a human donor with alopecia areata. Both conserved end residues are part of each CDR3. Some rows have no size entry. The others give once, few or many, or a class for an expanded clone.

- | TRBV23-1 | CASSHGQGANQPQHF
- | TRBV30 | CAWCPDGHGNTEAFF
few | TRBV2 | CASSVSWTGGSPLHF
- | TRBV13 | CASSPRSVGGYTF
many | TRBV5-1 | CASSLQQGAHEQYF
many | TRBV5-4 | CASSFPGADTQYF
few | TRBV9 | CASSGTNEETQYF
- | TRBV19 | CASSSWGLESGYTF
once | TRBV7-2 | CASSLGQGEEELFF
few | TRBV19 | CASSVLGDTEAFF
- | TRBV19 | CASSTRQGAPSNQPQHF
- | TRBV6-5 | CASTRTGEYGYTF
- | TRBV5-6 | CASSWGQGAMGHEQYF
few | TRBV4-1 | CASSQVRTEAFF
- | TRBV7-2 | CASSLGTSGGYEQYF
few | TRBV7-2 | CASSLGGSGGPKNIQYF
few | TRBV6-5 | CASSTPGLPNTEAFF
few | TRBV19 | CASSNRELAGQFF
few | TRBV19 | CASTGLAGDEQYF
- | TRBV4-1 | CASSLSERERNEQFF
- | TRBV4-2 | CASRPTLGTYEQYF
- | TRBV2 | CASSLRSTDTQYF
- | TRBV5-5 | CASSSRPQIFLNTEAFF
many | TRBV18 | CASSPPGLAGGFENEQFF
few | TRBV14 | CASSLLGTDTQYF
- | TRBV25-1 | CASSETGVYGYTF
few | TRBV5-4 | CASSLQGAGGYTF
few | TRBV30 | CAWSVVADTQYF
few | TRBV7-3 | CASSPQPGAGANVLTF
- | TRBV28 | CASSFGGNTIYF